Described below is a single T cell receptor (beta chain) sequence and its context. Its antigen is not identified. The data were obtained in a study of cytomegalovirus exposure and HLA in healthy donors. The PCR made use of 60 Vbeta and 13 Jbeta primers. In the original processing: The count from a later analysis was some 76 million unique TCR beta chains, around 10 million of them shared. TCRdb's copy holds only in-frame clones and misses some; the assay was immunoSEQ multiplex PCR. For V, J and clone size, that table is used; D and trimming come from the DNA. The table shows 90,000 or so clones, with just under 70% occurring only once. The V gene end was trimmed by 0 bases and the J gene end by 3 bases; junction bases not matched to a gene: 3. The CDR3 extends over 17 amino acids. CDR1 and CDR2 from the germline V gene are LNHNV and YYDKDF (reference sequence). Study-wide findings and caveats: Researchers counted roughly 160 TCR beta chains as cytomegalovirus-associated. According to an earlier analysis, most TCR beta V segments yielded productive rearrangements about 87% or about 30% of the time.

The J gene is TRBJ2-1, the V gene TRBV15, with 12 bases fitting TRBD2. The sequence was obtained from a woman between 50 and 59 years old in good health and CMV-seropositive. The sample taken for sequencing was PBMCs. CDR3 coding DNA: TGTGCCACCAGCAGAGATGAACTAGCGGGGGGCTACAATGAGCAGTTCTTC. It is translated as CATSRDELAGGYNEQFF. The full variable domain, in which reference TRBV15 and TRBJ2-1 provide the parts outside the CDR3, is DAMVIQNPRYQVTQFGKPVTLSCSQTLNHNVMYWYQQKSSQAPKLLFHYYDKDFNNEADTPDNFQSRRPNTSFCFLDIRSPGLGDTAMYLCATSRDELAGGYNEQFFGPGTRLTVL.